Below are 20 T cell receptor beta chains sequenced from a single sample in a study of control samples from healthy donors and cancer patients. Sequencing used immunoSEQ multiplex PCR; TCRdb keeps in-frame clones, though not all of them. The sample records 130,000 to 150,000 clones, 75% to 95% being singletons. Sequenced input: blood. Source of these receptors: a man aged 25 to 40 in good health.

This clone was observed once. The genes are TRBV7-9 and TRBJ2-7, with D possibly being TRBD1 (5 bases). V lost 7 bases, J lost 0 bases, and 16 bases lay in between. The germline gives CDR1 SEHNR, CDR2 FQNEAQ (reference sequence). CDR3 length: 15 amino acids. The CDR3 loop is CASTPPDRISYEQYF. DNA of the CDR3: TGTGCCAGCACCCCACCCGACAGAATCTCCTACGAGCAGTACTTC. Combining the CDR3 with reference TRBV7-9 and TRBJ2-7 gives the whole variable domain DTGVSQNPRHKITKRGQNVTFRCDPISEHNRLYWYRQTLGQGPEFLTYFQNEAQLEKSRLLSDRFSAERPKGSFSTLEIQRTEQGDSAMYLCASTPPDRISYEQYFGPGTRLTVT.

The genes are TRBV30 and TRBJ1-1; no definite D call. V lost 2 bases, J lost 1 base, and 8 bases lay in between. Germline CDR1 reads GTSNPN; CDR2 reads SVGIG (reference sequence). There are 13 residues in the CDR3. The CDR3, as DNA: TGTGCCTGGAGTAGCACTGCGAACACTGAAGCTTTCTTT. Protein sequence: CAWSSTANTEAFF.

The chain uses TRBV18 and TRBJ1-1; D gene unclear. V was clipped by 1 base and J by 8 bases, with 14 bases between them. The CDR3 runs 14 residues. Germline loops: CDR1 KGHSH, CDR2 LQKENI. The CDR3 nucleotides are TGTGCCAGCTCACCACAGGCAGGAAAAGAAGAAGCTTTCTTT. Its translation: CASSPQAGKEEAFF.

The gene calls are TRBV23-1 and TRBJ1-4; D gene uncertain. TRBV23-1 is an open reading frame, and its role is uncertain. Trimming stripped 8 bases from V and 8 bases from J, with 15 bases between. This CDR3 has 13 residues. CDR3 protein: CASFRAGKEKLFF. The CDR3 coding sequence is TGCGCCAGCTTCCGGGCTGGTAAGGAAAAACTGTTTTTT.

This clone was detected only a few times. The V and J genes are TRBV13 and TRBJ2-2; 10 nucleotides align to TRBD1. The germline gives CDR1 PRHDT, CDR2 FYEKMQ (reference sequence). The V segment lost 2 bases and the J segment 6 bases; nucleotides outside the gene matches: 3. The CDR3 is 15 amino acids. The DNA for the CDR3 is TGTGCCAGCAGCTTACTCGGACAGGGGGCCGGGGAGCTGTTTTTT. Translation gives CASSLLGQGAGELFF.

V usage is TRBV10-3 and J usage is TRBJ2-7; 8 positions match TRBD2. The CDR3 sequence is 20 residues long. With V trimmed by 0 bases and J by 4 bases, 20 bases remained unmatched. Germline loops: CDR1 ENHRY, CDR2 SYGVKD. As DNA, the CDR3 is TGTGCCATCAGTGAGTCGGTCTCCCGGTCGGGGGGGACATTTGGATACGAGCAGTACTTC. This sequence encodes CAISESVSRSGGTFGYEQYF.

The chain recombines TRBV7-9 with TRBJ1-3, with D tentatively TRBD1 (6 bases). Trimming pared 4 bases from V and 4 bases from J, leaving 11 bases between. Germline V lookup: CDR1 SEHNR, CDR2 FQNEAQ (reference sequence). CDR3 length: 14 residues. The CDR3 DNA reads TGTGCCAGCAGCTCCGACAGGCCGGGAAACACCATATATTTT. It codes for CASSSDRPGNTIYF.

The V gene is TRBV4-1, the J gene TRBJ2-3; TRBD2 aligns across 10 bases. The CDR3 runs 19 residues. J was trimmed by 4 bases and V by 1 base; bases with no gene match: 14. Germline assignment: CDR1 MGHRA and CDR2 YSYEKL. The CDR3 protein is CASSQANRWERGGPDTQYF. CDR3 bases: TGCGCCAGCAGCCAAGCGAACCGCTGGGAGCGGGGGGGTCCAGATACGCAGTATTTT.

The J gene is TRBJ2-7, the V gene TRBV27; TRBD2 aligns across 10 bases. CDR1 is MNHEY, CDR2 SMNVEV, per germline (reference sequence). V shed 3 bases, J shed 5 bases, and the junction held 4 bases outside the gene matches. The CDR3 length is 14 residues. The CDR3 reads CASSFTSGVHEQYF. CDR3 sequence (DNA): TGTGCCAGCAGTTTTACTAGCGGGGTGCACGAGCAGTACTTC.

V gene TRBV7-3 combines with J gene TRBJ2-7; possible D gene TRBD2, 6 bases. Germline V CDR1 and CDR2: SGHTA, FQGTGA. V was cut by 1 base and J by 7 bases, with 11 bases left in between. This CDR3 is 13 amino acids long. As DNA, the CDR3 is TGTGCCAGCAGCTTAAATGGGGCGGGGGAGCAGTACTTC. Translation gives CASSLNGAGEQYF.

The chain links TRBV6-5 to TRBJ2-2, with 12 bases lining up with TRBD1. Unmatched junction bases numbered 8, after V lost 10 bases and J lost 5 bases. The germline V gene encodes CDR1 MNHEY and CDR2 SVGAGI. The CDR3 covers 15 residues. The CDR3 DNA reads TGTGCCACCCTTGGGACAGGGGGCAGGACCGGGGAGCTGTTTTTT. Translating gives CATLGTGGRTGELFF.

The chain combines TRBV7-2 with TRBJ2-1; a weak D match, TRBD2 (5 bases). CDR3 length equals 11 residues. Trimming shortened V by 5 bases and J by 10 bases, and 9 bases separated the two germline ends. CDR1 and CDR2 from the germline V gene are SGHTA and FQGNSA. CDR3 in amino acids: CASSHIAEQFF. DNA for the CDR3: TGTGCCAGCAGCCATATAGCGGAGCAGTTCTTC.

The chain carries TRBV2 and TRBJ1-1, with D possibly being TRBD1 (5 bases). V was pared by 0 bases and J by 8 bases, with 10 bases between. The germline V gene has CDR1 SNHLY and CDR2 FYNNEI. CDR3 length: 13 residues. CDR3 sequence (DNA): TGTGCCAGCAGTGAAGCTTTCGGGGGAGAAGCTTTCTTT. Protein sequence: CASSEAFGGEAFF.

The chain combines TRBV5-4 with TRBJ2-1, with a weak D call TRBD1 (5 bases). This CDR3 is 13 amino acids long. The V end lost 5 bases, the J end lost 5 bases, and 11 bases lay between the germline ends. CDR1 and CDR2 from the germline V gene are SGHNT and YYREEE (reference sequence). CDR3 DNA sequence: TGTGCCAGCAGGATACAGGTGGACAATGAGCAGTTCTTC. As protein: CASRIQVDNEQFF.

The chain is built from TRBV2 and TRBJ1-4; the match to TRBD1 covers 9 bases. Germline V gene sequence: CDR1 SNHLY, CDR2 FYNNEI. J was trimmed by 7 bases and V by 7 bases; bases with no gene match: 4. This CDR3 region has 13 residues. The CDR3 nucleotides are TGTGCCAGCACCTTGGACAGGGGTGAAAAACTGTTTTTT. Its protein product is CASTLDRGEKLFF.

This chain links TRBV7-9 with TRBJ2-3, with D perhaps matching TRBD1 or TRBD2 (5 bases each). The CDR3 runs 15 residues. Germline V gene lookup returns CDR1 SEHNR and CDR2 FQNEAQ (reference sequence). V was pared by 4 bases and J by 1 base, with 12 bases between. The chain's CDR3 is CASSSGMGGTDTQYF. The CDR3 DNA reads as TGTGCCAGCAGCTCGGGGATGGGGGGCACAGATACGCAGTATTTT.

The rearrangement links TRBV28 to TRBJ2-3; 8 nucleotides line up with TRBD2. There are 14 residues in the CDR3. V lost 3 bases to trimming and J lost 4 bases; unmatched junction nucleotides: 3. CDR1 and CDR2 from the germline V gene are MDHEN and SYDVKM. This chain's CDR3 is CASSFRRGADTQYF. For the CDR3, the DNA is TGTGCCAGCAGTTTCAGGCGGGGGGCAGATACGCAGTATTTT.

The chain links TRBV5-6 to TRBJ1-6; unclear D gene. The CDR3 sequence is 16 residues long. Germline values: CDR1 SGHDT, CDR2 YYEEEE. With 1 base removed from V and 8 bases from J, the gap between germline ends came to 16 bases. CDR3 sequence: CASSLQPLRLDSPLHF. The DNA of the CDR3 is TGTGCCAGCAGCTTGCAGCCATTAAGATTAGATTCACCCCTCCACTTT.

The CDR3 DNA reads TGTGCCAGCAGCGGGGGTGGTAGCAATCAGCCCCAGCATTTT. It specifies CASSGGGSNQPQHF. The rearrangement joins TRBV9 to TRBJ1-5; unclear D gene. The CDR3 totals 14 residues. The V gene's germline CDR1 is SGDLS and CDR2 YYNGEE. The V gene lost 3 bases and the J gene lost 0 bases, with 7 bases spanning the gap.

The chain joins TRBV27 to TRBJ2-1, with 9 nucleotides matching TRBD1. This CDR3 spans 12 amino acids. Germline V gene lookup returns CDR1 MNHEY and CDR2 SMNVEV (reference sequence). The V and J ends lost 5 bases and 14 bases, in that order; junction bases with no gene match: 7. CDR3 in amino acids: CASSGPGTGKFF. As DNA, the CDR3 is TGTGCCAGCAGTGGCCCCGGGACAGGGAAGTTCTTC.